This TCR beta chain is drawn from a study of long-term antiretroviral therapy in people with HIV. Survey level was the resolution at which the v3.0 immunoSEQ assay ran. Repertoires were generated with immunoSEQ multiplex PCR, while TCRdb's copy carries only in-frame clones and drops some. Altogether roughly 16,000 clones are present, about 80% being singletons, with the ten largest covering over 7.5%. CDR1 is LNHDA, CDR2 SQIVND, per germline (reference sequence). Trimming left V 2 bases short and J 4 bases short, with 20 bases between. The CDR3 sequence is 17 residues long. The source material was unsorted PBMCs, sampled 0.3 years before starting antiretroviral therapy. The clonotype was recovered from a man aged 50 or older with HIV. The V gene is TRBV19, the J gene TRBJ1-2; no clear D gene. The CDR3, as DNA: TGTGCCAGTAGTATAAATCCCCCGGACCTCCGAGGCTATGGCTACACCTTC. Its translation is CASSINPPDLRGYGYTF. The whole variable domain, remainder taken from reference TRBV19 and TRBJ1-2, is DGGITQSPKYLFRKEGQNVTLSCEQNLNHDAMYWYRQDPGQGLRLIYYSQIVNDFQKGDIAEGYSVSREKKESFPLTVTSAQKNPTAFYLCASSINPPDLRGYGYTFGSGTRLTVV.